A single sample is the source of the 9 T cell receptor beta chains below, sequenced in a study of T cells in Graves' hyperthyroidism and ophthalmopathy. Template material for amplifying TCR beta CDR3 regions consisted of RNA transcripts. With the HTBI primer set, the TCR CDR3 went through a first round of RT-PCR. TCRdb called the multiplex PCR reads again in MiXCR, with one record for every CDR3 protein. The sample comprises 250,000 to 400,000 distinct CDR3 sequences, roughly an eighth of which are singletons, and roughly 35% rests with the top ten. What was sequenced was blood. The receptors were gathered from a woman aged 40 to 50 with Graves' ophthalmopathy.

This clonotype showed up just a few times. The chain couples TRBV10-2 to TRBJ2-7, with a tentative D call TRBD1 (6 bases). Germline values: CDR1 WSHSY, CDR2 SAAADI. Trimming stripped 2 bases from V and 8 bases from J, with 16 bases between. This CDR3 contains 14 residues. Here the CDR3 DNA reads TGCGCCAGCAGTGAGAACCGGGACAAGGCGAAGCAGTACTTC. It is translated as CASSENRDKAKQYF.

This clonotype was found many times. The rearrangement links TRBV29-1 to TRBJ2-4; D gene ambiguous. Trimming took off 0 bases at V and 12 bases at J, with 9 bases between the two ends. The CDR3 totals 11 residues. The germline V gene encodes CDR1 SQVTM and CDR2 ANQGSEA. CDR3 sequence reads: CSVEDRGPQYF. The CDR3 nucleotides are TGCAGCGTTGAAGATCGCGGCCCTCAGTACTTC.

V is TRBV7-8 and J is TRBJ2-1; a possible D gene is TRBD2 (5 bases). CDR1 SGHVS and CDR2 FQNEAQ come from the germline V gene. CDR3 length equals 16 residues. The germline V and J ends were trimmed by 0 bases and 7 bases, with 16 bases remaining between them. The CDR3 sequence: CASSLASGLPGNEQFF. CDR3 DNA: TGTGCCAGCAGCTTAGCGTCCGGACTCCCTGGGAATGAGCAGTTCTTC.

A remark on this clonotype: One base away lies a much larger clone, so this may be a sequencing read error. The V and J genes are TRBV3-1 and TRBJ2-1, with TRBD2 as a possible D gene (5 bases). CDR3 length equals 11 residues. CDR1 LGHDT and CDR2 YNNKEL come from the germline V gene (reference sequence). The CDR3 region is CASSDVREQLF. The CDR3 nucleotides read TGTGCCAGCAGTGATGTGAGGGAGCAGCTCTTC.

In this sample, this clonotype turned up many times. The J gene is TRBJ2-1, the V gene TRBV6-1; D is uncertain. The CDR3 sequence is 15 residues long. Per the germline V gene, CDR1 is MNHNS and CDR2 is SASEGT. V was cut by 5 bases and J by 7 bases, with 18 bases left in between. The CDR3 loop reads CASSFRRATINEQFF. The CDR3 region has the DNA TGTGCCAGCAGTTTTCGTAGGGCTACAATAAATGAGCAGTTCTTC.

At least ten counts were recorded for this clonotype. The V call is TRBV11-2, the J call TRBJ2-1; a possible D gene is TRBD2 (6 bases). Deletions cut 1 base from V and 2 bases from J, with 9 bases between. This CDR3 is built from 15 residues. CDR1 and CDR2 from the germline V gene are SGHAT and FQNNGV. This CDR3 reads CASSLVGGTYNEQFF. For the CDR3, the DNA is TGTGCCAGCAGCTTAGTCGGGGGTACCTACAATGAGCAGTTCTTC.

The chain carries TRBV7-2 and TRBJ1-5; D is perhaps TRBD1 (5 bases). V lost 1 base and J 7 bases, leaving 17 bases between the germline ends. Per the germline V gene, CDR1 is SGHTA and CDR2 is FQGNSA. This CDR3 has 16 amino acids. The CDR3 reads CASSLVGTASGQPQHF. CDR3 bases: TGTGCCAGCAGCTTAGTGGGGACGGCCTCGGGCCAGCCCCAGCATTTT.

This clonotype showed up many times. V and J are TRBV6-1 and TRBJ1-2; D gene ambiguous. Germline assignment: CDR1 MNHNS and CDR2 SASEGT. V dropped 5 bases and J dropped 0 bases, with 7 bases sitting between them. This CDR3 is 13 amino acids long. The CDR3 loop is CASSFSTNYGYTF. CDR3 sequence (DNA): TGTGCCAGCAGTTTTAGTACTAACTATGGCTACACCTTC.

The chain employs TRBV15 and TRBJ2-2; 12 nucleotides match TRBD2. The germline CDR1 and CDR2 sequences are LNHNV and YYDKDF (reference sequence). This CDR3 comprises 19 residues. The ends lost 5 bases at V and 7 bases at J; junction bases unmatched: 17. This CDR3 is CATSGLTRLAGVYSGELFF. As DNA, the CDR3 is TGTGCCACCAGCGGACTAACCCGACTAGCGGGAGTCTATAGCGGGGAGCTGTTTTTT.